This record covers a single T cell receptor (beta chain). The sample belongs to a study of blood T cell repertoires in COVID-19. Sequenced by immunoSEQ multiplex PCR; TCRdb stores in-frame clones only, minus some. The repertoire includes some 290,000 clones, roughly 90% of them detected once, and less than 3.5% sits in the top ten. CDR1 is SGDLS, CDR2 YYNGEE, per germline. The CDR3 has 13 amino acids. With 4 bases removed from V and 1 base from J, the gap between germline ends came to 8 bases. This chain connects TRBV9 to TRBJ1-1; TRBD1 might be the D (5 bases). Specimen: peripheral blood. The receptor was isolated from a woman younger than 45 with COVID-19, enrolled during active disease. CDR3 DNA sequence: TGTGCCAGCAGCCCAGGACAGAACACTGAAGCTTTCTTT. Protein: CASSPGQNTEAFF.